These 28 T cell receptor beta chains were sequenced from one sample in a study of cytomegalovirus exposure and HLA in healthy donors. With 60 Vbeta and 13 Jbeta primers, the PCR was carried out. Measured with immunoSEQ multiplex PCR; TCRdb has only the in-frame clones, and not every one. The sample includes tens of thousands of clones, roughly 74% of them seen just once. Sequenced material: PBMCs. These receptors all stem from a middle-aged woman in good health and CMV-seropositive.

This clone was observed a few times. The chain employs TRBV7-7 and TRBJ2-7, with 12 positions matching TRBD2. Germline V gene lookup returns CDR1 SSHAT and CDR2 FNYEAQ (reference sequence). Trimming at V came to 1 base and at J to 5 bases, leaving 3 bases not matched to a gene. This CDR3 spans 15 amino acids. Here the CDR3 DNA reads TGTGCCAGCAGCTTAGGGACTAGCGGGGCTCACGAGCAGTACTTC. Its translation is CASSLGTSGAHEQYF. Filled out from reference TRBV7-7 and TRBJ2-7, the complete variable domain reads GAGVSQSPRYKVTKRGQDVTLRCDPISSHATLYWYQQALGQGPEFLTYFNYEAQPDKSGLPSDRFSAERPEGSISTLTIQRTEQRDSAMYRCASSLGTSGAHEQYFGPGTRLTVT.

In its sample, this clone was seen a few times. The chain is built from TRBV5-1 and TRBJ2-5; possible D gene TRBD1, 5 bases. Germline V gene data show CDR1 as SGHRS and CDR2 as YFSETQ. The CDR3 runs 14 residues. V lost 0 bases and J 0 bases, leaving 6 bases between the germline ends. The CDR3 region is CASSLGQYQETQYF. The CDR3 coding sequence is TGCGCCAGCAGCTTGGGACAGTACCAAGAGACCCAGTACTTC. The whole variable domain, remainder taken from reference TRBV5-1 and TRBJ2-5, is KAGVTQTPRYLIKTRGQQVTLSCSPISGHRSVSWYQQTPGQGLQFLFEYFSETQRNKGNFPGRFSGRQFSNSRSEMNVSTLELGDSALYLCASSLGQYQETQYFGPGTRLLVL.

As to this clone: A junction boundary mismatches the germline segment, possibly from a read error. Other DNA sequences in the same sample also yield this CDR3. The V and J genes are TRBV27 and TRBJ1-1, with D hard to call. This CDR3 is built from 18 residues. Germline loops: CDR1 MNHEY, CDR2 SMNVEV (reference sequence). The CDR3 spells CASRLAAFRDPGNTEAFF. CDR3 sequence (DNA): TGTGCCAGCCGTCTTGCGGCTTTCCGGGATCCGGGGAACACTGAGGCTTTCTTT.

V and J are TRBV6-1 and TRBJ1-1, with 8 bases lining up with TRBD1. Germline V CDR1 and CDR2: MNHNS, SASEGT. V gave up 2 bases and J gave up 5 bases; unmatched junction bases: 4. CDR3 length equals 14 residues. For the CDR3, the DNA is TGTGCCAGCAGTGAAACAGGGGGTGTGACTGAAGCTTTCTTT. Amino acid sequence: CASSETGGVTEAFF.

The gene calls are TRBV9 and TRBJ2-6; D may be TRBD2 (5 bases). This CDR3 is built from 16 residues. CDR1 is SGDLS, CDR2 YYNGEE, per germline. Trimming cost V 4 bases and J 3 bases, with 14 bases left between them. CDR3 in amino acids: CASSLEARGGANVLTF. CDR3 sequence (DNA): TGTGCCAGCAGCCTTGAGGCTCGGGGTGGGGCCAACGTCCTGACTTTC.

The CDR3 bases are TGTGCCAGCAGTGAAATTCCAGGGCTATACGGAAAACTGTTTTTT. This gives the protein CASSEIPGLYGKLFF. V usage is TRBV6-1 and J usage is TRBJ1-4; maybe TRBD1 (5 bases). Germline V gene lookup returns CDR1 MNHNS and CDR2 SASEGT. The CDR3 has 15 residues. With 2 bases removed from V and 10 bases from J, the gap between germline ends came to 17 bases.

This clone was counted a single time. A read error may produce the germline difference seen at one junction end. V is TRBV11-3 and J is TRBJ2-3, with TRBD2 matching over 9 bases. Germline V gives CDR1 SGHNT, CDR2 YENEEA. This CDR3 has 15 amino acids. The CDR3 reads CVSAGAGGPTDTQYF. CDR3 coding DNA: TGTGTCAGCGCAGGAGCGGGGGGCCCCACAGATACGCAGTATTTT.

This chain links TRBV6-1 with TRBJ2-3; D gene unclear. Per germline, CDR1 MNHNS and CDR2 SASEGT. The CDR3 is made up of 12 amino acids. Trimming removed 2 bases from V and 7 bases from J, with 7 bases in between. The CDR3 spells CASSESRNTQYF. The CDR3 DNA sequence: TGTGCCAGCAGTGAATCCAGAAATACGCAGTATTTT.

The V gene is TRBV14, the J gene TRBJ2-3; a possible D gene is TRBD1 (6 bases). V was clipped by 8 bases and J by 6 bases, with 15 bases between them. The CDR3 covers 13 residues. CDR1 is SGHDN, CDR2 FVKESK, per germline. The CDR3 loop is CASSINRADTQYF. CDR3 sequence (DNA): TGTGCCAGCTCGATTAACAGGGCCGATACGCAGTATTTT. The complete variable domain, with remaining parts taken from reference TRBV14 and TRBJ2-3, reads EAGVTQFPSHSVIEKGQTVTLRCDPISGHDNLYWYRRVMGKEIKFLLHFVKESKQDESGMPNNRFLAERTGGTYSTLKVQPAELEDSGVYFCASSINRADTQYFGPGTRLTVL.

J is TRBJ2-1 and V is TRBV11-1; TRBD2 matches at 9 bases. The V gene's germline CDR1 is SGHAT and CDR2 FQDESV (reference sequence). J gave up 8 bases and V 3 bases, and 5 bases lay outside the gene matches. CDR3 length: 14 amino acids. CDR3 sequence: CASSFAGGLHEQFF. CDR3 nucleotide sequence: TGTGCCAGCAGCTTCGCGGGGGGGCTGCATGAGCAGTTCTTC.

The sample holds a few counts of this clone. The CDR3 is CAWSLGVNGEQYF. The CDR3 DNA is TGTGCCTGGAGCCTCGGGGTTAATGGCGAGCAGTACTTC. The chain combines TRBV30 with TRBJ2-7; D might be TRBD2 (5 bases). CDR1 GTSNPN and CDR2 SVGIG come from the germline V gene (reference sequence). This CDR3 is 13 amino acids long. V lost 3 bases, J lost 6 bases, and 15 bases lay in between.

This sequence joins TRBV10-2 and TRBJ1-2; D gene unclear. There are 13 residues in the CDR3. CDR1 and CDR2 (germline): WSHSY, SAAADI. V lost 4 bases and J 7 bases, leaving 13 bases between the germline ends. The DNA for the CDR3 is TGCGCCAGCAGTGTACAGCTTTCTGGTGGCTACACCTTC. This codes for CASSVQLSGGYTF.

This chain uses TRBV6-1 with TRBJ2-2; D remains ambiguous. The germline V gene encodes CDR1 MNHNS and CDR2 SASEGT. The CDR3 totals 14 residues. With 7 bases removed from V and 0 bases from J, the gap between germline ends came to 9 bases. CDR3 sequence reads: CASTLTANTGELFF. The CDR3, as DNA: TGTGCCAGCACCCTAACGGCGAACACCGGGGAGCTGTTTTTT.

The chain combines TRBV2 with TRBJ1-3, with TRBD1 identical over 8 bases. The CDR3 extends over 14 amino acids. J was trimmed by 4 bases and V by 5 bases; bases with no gene match: 4. Germline lookup yields CDR1 SNHLY and CDR2 FYNNEI. CDR3 amino acids: CASSIRQGGNTIYF. CDR3 nucleotide sequence: TGTGCCAGCAGTATTAGACAGGGGGGAAACACCATATATTTT.

This clone is a singleton in its sample. The V gene is TRBV18, the J gene TRBJ1-2, with D possibly TRBD1 on 5 matching bases. Germline CDR1 KGHSH, CDR2 LQKENI. V lost 2 bases to trimming and J lost 5 bases, with 12 bases between them. The CDR3 is made up of 14 amino acids. This CDR3 reads CASSPGGVGYGYTF. The CDR3 DNA is TGTGCCAGCTCACCAGGAGGGGTTGGATATGGCTACACCTTC.

CDR3 nucleotide sequence: TGTGCCAGTAGTACGGACAGCCAGAACACTGAAGCTTTCTTT. Amino acids: CASSTDSQNTEAFF. The V and J genes are TRBV19 and TRBJ1-1; perhaps TRBD1 as D (6 bases). The germline V gene has CDR1 LNHDA and CDR2 SQIVND (reference sequence). The CDR3 has 14 residues. The ends were cut back, 4 bases at V and 1 base at J, with 10 bases in the middle.

This clone was counted between two and nine times. The rearrangement joins TRBV6-1 to TRBJ2-3; 7 nucleotides match TRBD2. Germline CDR1 MNHNS, CDR2 SASEGT. CDR3 length: 16 residues. V was pared by 4 bases and J by 6 bases, with 13 bases of the junction left unmatched. CDR3 DNA: TGTGCCAGCAGTGCCACCAGGGTATTGGGGGGGGATACGCAGTATTTT. Its translation is CASSATRVLGGDTQYF.

The rearrangement uses TRBV4-2 and TRBJ1-2; D remains unclear. From germline, CDR1 is LGHNA and CDR2 YNFKEQ. Trimming cost V 0 bases and J 7 bases, with 9 bases left between them. The CDR3 has 13 residues. As DNA, the CDR3 is TGTGCCAGCAGCCAAGATTTGGCATTTGGCTACACCTTC. Residues: CASSQDLAFGYTF.

V usage is TRBV5-1 and J usage is TRBJ2-6; D is ambiguous. Trimming shortened V by 2 bases and J by 4 bases, and 7 bases separated the two germline ends. The CDR3 covers 14 residues. The germline gives CDR1 SGHRS, CDR2 YFSETQ. CDR3 sequence (DNA): TGCGCCAGCAGCTTCACCACAGGGGCCAACGTCCTGACTTTC. It is translated as CASSFTTGANVLTF.

The J gene is TRBJ2-7, the V gene TRBV5-4; possible D gene TRBD2, 5 bases. The germline V gene encodes CDR1 SGHNT and CDR2 YYREEE (reference sequence). There are 16 residues in the CDR3. V dropped 4 bases and J dropped 0 bases, with 17 bases sitting between them. CDR3: CASSLLLGESSYEQYF. CDR3 DNA sequence: TGTGCCAGCAGCCTACTTCTCGGGGAAAGCTCCTACGAGCAGTACTTC.

V and J are TRBV6-5 and TRBJ1-6; a weak D match, TRBD1 (5 bases). Germline assignment: CDR1 MNHEY and CDR2 SVGAGI. The CDR3 extends over 15 amino acids. With 5 bases removed from V and 8 bases from J, the gap between germline ends came to 16 bases. The CDR3 DNA follows: TGTGCCAGCAGTGGGGGACTCAGAGGGGATTCACCCCTCCACTTT. Its translation: CASSGGLRGDSPLHF.

This chain joins TRBV7-2 and TRBJ2-7, with 11 bases lining up with TRBD1. This CDR3 is built from 14 residues. The junction had 3 bases not matched to a gene; V was cut back by 2 bases and J by 6 bases. Germline values: CDR1 SGHTA, CDR2 FQGNSA. CDR3 sequence reads: CASSLLGQGGEQYF. In DNA, the CDR3 is TGTGCCAGCAGCTTACTGGGACAGGGGGGCGAGCAGTACTTC.

The rearrangement joins TRBV11-1 to TRBJ2-3; 9 bases agree with TRBD2. The length of the CDR3 is 16 residues. The germline V gene has CDR1 SGHAT and CDR2 FQDESV (reference sequence). The V segment lost 0 bases and the J segment 3 bases; nucleotides outside the gene matches: 4. CDR3 in DNA: TGTGCCAGCAGCTTAGCCGTAGCGGGGGCTACAGATACGCAGTATTTT. It translates to CASSLAVAGATDTQYF.

CDR3 DNA sequence: TGTGCCAGCAGCCCCGGACAGGCTAGCACAGATACGCAGTATTTT. It is translated as CASSPGQASTDTQYF. This chain links TRBV5-4 with TRBJ2-3; 7 bases are shared with TRBD1. The V gene's germline CDR1 is SGHNT and CDR2 YYREEE (reference sequence). With V trimmed by 4 bases and J by 0 bases, 5 bases remained unmatched. The CDR3 loop spans 15 amino acids.

The rearrangement joins TRBV6-5 to TRBJ1-5; no reliable D call. V was pared by 11 bases and J by 4 bases, with 12 bases between. The CDR3 has 12 residues. The V gene's germline CDR1 is MNHEY and CDR2 SVGAGI. CDR3 amino acids: CAVDFSNQPQHF. CDR3 DNA: TGTGCCGTTGACTTTTCTAATCAGCCCCAGCATTTT.

This chain connects TRBV30 to TRBJ2-3; D possibly corresponds to TRBD2 (6 bases). Germline-derived CDR1 and CDR2 are GTSNPN and SVGIG (reference sequence). This CDR3 is built from 13 residues. Trimming removed 0 bases from V and 4 bases from J, with 8 bases in between. The CDR3 here is CAWSVRGADTQYF. The CDR3 DNA follows: TGTGCCTGGAGTGTACGCGGGGCAGATACGCAGTATTTT.

This chain connects TRBV29-1 to TRBJ2-7; D is unresolved. V lost 3 bases to trimming and J lost 6 bases, with 9 bases between them. Germline V gene lookup returns CDR1 SQVTM and CDR2 ANQGSEA. CDR3 length: 11 residues. CDR3 protein: CSVDNGPEQYF. DNA of the CDR3: TGCAGCGTTGATAATGGGCCCGAGCAGTACTTC.

This clone appeared a single time. CDR3 protein: CASRIHQDYEQYF. The CDR3 nucleotides are TGCGCCAGCAGAATACACCAGGACTACGAGCAGTACTTC. The chain combines TRBV5-1 with TRBJ2-7; D unresolved. The CDR3 loop spans 13 amino acids. Germline V lookup: CDR1 SGHRS, CDR2 YFSETQ. Trimming removed 5 bases from V and 3 bases from J, with 12 bases in between.